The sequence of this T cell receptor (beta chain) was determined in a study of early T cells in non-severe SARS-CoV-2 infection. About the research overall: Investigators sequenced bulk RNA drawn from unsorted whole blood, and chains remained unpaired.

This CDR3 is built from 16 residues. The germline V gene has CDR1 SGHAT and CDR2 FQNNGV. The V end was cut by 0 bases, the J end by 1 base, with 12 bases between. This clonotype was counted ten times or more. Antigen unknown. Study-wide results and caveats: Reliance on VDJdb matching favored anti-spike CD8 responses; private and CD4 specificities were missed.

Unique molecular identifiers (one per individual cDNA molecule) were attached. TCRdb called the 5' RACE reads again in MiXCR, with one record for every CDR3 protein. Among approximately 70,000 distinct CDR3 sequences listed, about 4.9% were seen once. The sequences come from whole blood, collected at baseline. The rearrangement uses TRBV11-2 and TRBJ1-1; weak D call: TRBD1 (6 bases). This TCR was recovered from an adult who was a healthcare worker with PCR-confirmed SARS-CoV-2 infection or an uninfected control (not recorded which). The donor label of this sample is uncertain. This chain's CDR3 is CASSLEQGRGNTEAFF. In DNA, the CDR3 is TGTGCCAGCAGCTTAGAACAGGGAAGGGGGAACACTGAAGCTTTCTTT.